A single sample is the source of the 2 T cell receptor beta chains below, sequenced in a study of CD8+ T cells in alopecia areata. Sequencing used cDNA as its template, made by extracting RNA and reverse transcribing it. Produced via immunoSEQ multiplex PCR; TCRdb's table is partial and in-frame only. The data contain 75,000 to 85,000 clones, approximately 72% of them singletons. Treatment given: oral pan-JAK inhibitor, 5-10 mg twice daily. The sequencing used CD8+ T cells sorted from blood, collected at week 24, from a patient treated with tofacitinib. The receptors were gathered from a human donor with alopecia areata.

The chain carries TRBV5-4 and TRBJ1-5; a weak D match, TRBD1 (5 bases). The CDR3 runs to 14 residues. With 1 base removed from V and 4 bases from J, the gap between germline ends came to 9 bases. Germline CDR1 and CDR2: SGHNT and YYREEE (reference sequence). Here the CDR3 reads CASSLTGDNQPQHF. CDR3 nucleotide sequence: TGTGCCAGCAGCTTGACAGGCGATAATCAGCCCCAGCATTTT.

This clone was observed a single time. This rearrangement joins TRBV27 to TRBJ2-3; D is possibly TRBD2 (6 bases). CDR1 and CDR2 (germline): MNHEY, SMNVEV (reference sequence). The V end lost 6 bases, the J end lost 9 bases, and 16 bases lay between the germline ends. The CDR3 has 13 amino acids. CDR3 coding DNA: TGTGCCAGCAGCCTGCCCGGGAGTGGGACGCAGTATTTT. It translates to CASSLPGSGTQYF.